These 22 T cell receptor beta chains originate from one sample sequenced in a study of blood T cell repertoires in COVID-19. The data were produced by immunoSEQ multiplex PCR, yet TCRdb's version contains in-frame clones alone and is incomplete. The data hold a few hundred thousand clones, with around 90% observed a single time. The source material was peripheral blood. The receptors shown here come from a woman in her thirties or forties who had recovered from COVID-19.

The table lists this clone with a count of one. The J gene is TRBJ2-3, the V gene TRBV7-3, with D perhaps matching TRBD2 (5 bases). The germline V and J ends were trimmed by 5 bases and 0 bases, with 12 bases remaining between them. Germline CDR1 is SGHTA and CDR2 is FQGTGA. The CDR3 is made up of 15 amino acids. CDR3 residues: CASSPDYLSTDTQYF. In DNA, the CDR3 is TGTGCCAGCAGCCCAGACTACCTTAGCACAGATACGCAGTATTTT.

This clone occurred a few times. The J gene is TRBJ2-1, the V gene TRBV4-1; the match to TRBD1 covers 7 bases. J lost 1 base, V lost 4 bases, and 4 bases had no gene match. CDR3 length equals 15 residues. Per germline, CDR1 MGHRA and CDR2 YSYEKL. The CDR3 reads CASSLGTASYNEQFF. CDR3 DNA sequence: TGCGCCAGCAGCCTCGGGACAGCGTCCTACAATGAGCAGTTCTTC.

J is TRBJ2-7 and V is TRBV7-9, with TRBD2 matching 7 bases. V lost 1 base and J lost 2; bases outside the gene matches: 8. This CDR3 contains 16 residues. CDR1 is SEHNR, CDR2 FQNEAQ, per germline (reference sequence). This CDR3 reads CASSLGEGLETYEQYF. The CDR3 DNA is TGTGCCAGCAGCTTAGGGGAGGGTTTAGAAACCTACGAGCAGTACTTC.

V usage is TRBV30 and J usage is TRBJ1-1; D is unclear. Germline-derived CDR1 and CDR2 are GTSNPN and SVGIG (reference sequence). CDR3 length equals 13 residues. V was pared by 6 bases and J by 4 bases, with 15 bases between. The CDR3 DNA is TGTGCCTGCTCCGGGAGGGTCGGCACTGAAGCTTTCTTT. It is translated as CACSGRVGTEAFF.

The chain employs TRBV19 and TRBJ2-7, with TRBD2 matching 8 bases. Trimming cost V 6 bases and J 4 bases; bases outside gene matches: 5. Germline V gene data show CDR1 as LNHDA and CDR2 as SQIVND (reference sequence). The CDR3 covers 13 residues. The CDR3 loop is CASSNSGKYEQYF. CDR3 coding DNA: TGTGCCAGTAGCAATAGCGGGAAGTACGAGCAGTACTTC. The whole variable domain, filled in from reference TRBV19 and TRBJ2-7, reads DGGITQSPKYLFRKEGQNVTLSCEQNLNHDAMYWYRQDPGQGLRLIYYSQIVNDFQKGDIAEGYSVSREKKESFPLTVTSAQKNPTAFYLCASSNSGKYEQYFGPGTRLTVT.

The chain uses TRBV28 and TRBJ1-4; weak D call: TRBD1 (6 bases). The ends were cut back, 6 bases at V and 8 bases at J, with 19 bases in the middle. CDR3 size: 15 residues. Germline values: CDR1 MDHEN, CDR2 SYDVKM. The DNA for the CDR3 is TGTGCCAGCAGCCCGTGGGGGCAGCCGGAAGAAAAACTGTTTTTT. Translation: CASSPWGQPEEKLFF.

The V call is TRBV5-1, the J call TRBJ1-4, with TRBD1 matching over 7 bases. The V gene end was trimmed by 2 bases and the J gene end by 6 bases; junction bases not matched to a gene: 4. The CDR3 consists of 14 residues. The V gene's germline CDR1 is SGHRS and CDR2 YFSETQ. The CDR3 here is CASSFGQGDEKLFF. CDR3 sequence (DNA): TGCGCCAGCAGCTTCGGGCAGGGGGATGAAAAACTGTTTTTT.

The chain employs TRBV6-5 and TRBJ2-1; 11 bases align to TRBD2. Unmatched junction bases numbered 8, after V lost 6 bases and J lost 7 bases. The CDR3 spans 15 residues. From germline, CDR1 is MNHEY and CDR2 SVGAGI. The CDR3 region is CASRVAGGPSNEQFF. In nucleotides, the CDR3 is TGTGCCAGCAGAGTAGCGGGAGGGCCCTCGAATGAGCAGTTCTTC.

The chain uses TRBV29-1 and TRBJ2-3; tentative D call: TRBD2 (5 bases). Trimming left V 5 bases short and J 0 bases short, with 12 bases between. The germline V gene encodes CDR1 SQVTM and CDR2 ANQGSEA. CDR3 size: 14 residues. CDR3 bases: TGCAGCGTTCTCGGGCGGGTGAGCACAGATACGCAGTATTTT. As protein: CSVLGRVSTDTQYF.

The V and J genes are TRBV3-1 (or the pseudogene TRBV3-2) and TRBJ2-3; 8 bases map to TRBD2. Germline lookup yields CDR1 LGHDT and CDR2 YNNKEL (reference sequence). The CDR3 covers 15 residues. The junction had 7 bases not matched to a gene; V was cut back by 4 bases and J by 4 bases. CDR3 nucleotide sequence: TGTGCCAGCAGCCGGCCGGGACTAGGGGCAGATACGCAGTATTTT. This translates into CASSRPGLGADTQYF.

The rearrangement links TRBV11-2 to TRBJ1-5, with D possibly matching TRBD1 (6 bases). The V gene lost 5 bases and the J gene lost 6 bases, with 14 bases spanning the gap. The CDR3 totals 14 residues. Per the germline V gene, CDR1 is SGHAT and CDR2 is FQNNGV. CDR3 sequence: CASSPTGRGQPQHF. CDR3 sequence (DNA): TGTGCCAGCAGCCCGACAGGACGAGGTCAGCCCCAGCATTTT.

J is TRBJ1-2 and V is TRBV30; 7 bases line up with TRBD1. Unmatched junction bases numbered 6, after V lost 4 bases and J lost 7 bases. Germline lookup yields CDR1 GTSNPN and CDR2 SVGIG (reference sequence). CDR3 length: 12 residues. CDR3 nucleotide sequence: TGTGCCTGGACGACAGGGTTTATTGGCTACACCTTC. Translating gives CAWTTGFIGYTF.

The genes are TRBV6-2 or TRBV6-3 and TRBJ2-1; 11 positions match TRBD1. The CDR3 has 17 amino acids. CDR1 is MNHEY and CDR2 is SVGEGT in the germline V gene. Unmatched junction bases numbered 10, after V lost 4 bases and J lost 5 bases. DNA of the CDR3: TGTGCCAGCAGTTCACCCTTGGGACAGGGGGTCGACAATGAGCAGTTCTTC. Protein sequence: CASSSPLGQGVDNEQFF.

This clone turned up a few times. J is TRBJ2-7 and V is TRBV5-4; 7 nucleotides agree with TRBD1. The junction had 6 bases not matched to a gene; V was cut back by 0 bases and J by 0 bases. This CDR3 has 16 residues. Germline CDR1 is SGHNT and CDR2 is YYREEE (reference sequence). CDR3: CASSLAAGGSSYEQYF. The DNA of the CDR3 is TGTGCCAGCAGCTTGGCAGCAGGGGGTAGCTCCTACGAGCAGTACTTC.

This clone was seen a handful of times. This chain joins TRBV5-1 and TRBJ2-1, with 7 bases lining up with TRBD2. Trimming removed 4 bases from V and 4 bases from J; junction bases left unmatched: 8. This CDR3 has 15 residues. Germline CDR1 reads SGHRS; CDR2 reads YFSETQ. The CDR3 DNA follows: TGCGCCAGCAGCAAAGGACTAGAAATGTACAATGAGCAGTTCTTC. Translation: CASSKGLEMYNEQFF.

V usage is TRBV4-1 and J usage is TRBJ2-7, with D perhaps TRBD1 (6 bases). Trimming cost V 1 base and J 2 bases, with 12 bases left between them. This CDR3 contains 15 residues. CDR1 and CDR2 from the germline V gene are MGHRA and YSYEKL. CDR3 in amino acids: CASSQGSGGPYEQYF. The CDR3 coding sequence is TGCGCCAGCAGCCAAGGATCTGGGGGCCCCTACGAGCAGTACTTC.

In this sample, this clone turned up once. The chain couples TRBV6-4 to TRBJ2-7; tentatively, D is TRBD2 (5 bases). V dropped 8 bases and J dropped 0 bases, with 17 bases sitting between them. The CDR3 consists of 15 residues. Germline V lookup: CDR1 MRHNA, CDR2 SNTAGT. CDR3 nucleotides: TGTGCCAGCGTAATGGAGACTATCAGCTCCTACGAGCAGTACTTC. This encodes CASVMETISSYEQYF.

This chain connects TRBV6-5 to TRBJ2-6; D is perhaps TRBD1 (6 bases). Looked up from germline, CDR1 is MNHEY and CDR2 is SVGAGI. V was clipped by 7 bases and J by 1 base, with 11 bases between them. This CDR3 is 15 amino acids long. CDR3 loop: CASTPTGSGANVLTF. The CDR3 DNA follows: TGTGCCAGCACCCCGACAGGATCTGGGGCCAACGTCCTGACTTTC.

The chain uses TRBV10-3 and TRBJ2-1; the match to TRBD2 covers 9 bases. V dropped 0 bases and J dropped 5; count of bases not matched to a gene: 8. Germline loops: CDR1 ENHRY, CDR2 SYGVKD. The CDR3 has 17 amino acids. The chain's CDR3 is CAISESGGTSRHNEQFF. The CDR3 nucleotides read TGTGCCATCAGTGAGTCAGGGGGGACTAGCCGTCACAATGAGCAGTTCTTC.

This rearrangement joins TRBV4-1 to TRBJ2-1; the match to TRBD2 covers 11 bases. The CDR3 spans 18 residues. Unmatched junction bases numbered 10, after V lost 1 base and J lost 5 bases. Looked up from germline, CDR1 is MGHRA and CDR2 is YSYEKL. The CDR3 spells CASSQGGPGTSGNNEQFF. CDR3 DNA: TGCGCCAGCAGCCAAGGGGGGCCCGGGACTAGCGGCAACAATGAGCAGTTCTTC.

The chain carries TRBV5-1 and TRBJ2-5, with TRBD2 identical over 8 bases. The V gene's germline CDR1 is SGHRS and CDR2 YFSETQ. V dropped 0 bases and J dropped 2; count of bases not matched to a gene: 3. CDR3 length: 15 amino acids. CDR3 amino acids: CASSLDAGGQETQYF. The DNA for the CDR3 is TGCGCCAGCAGCTTGGACGCGGGGGGACAAGAGACCCAGTACTTC.

The chain links TRBV28 to TRBJ1-2; TRBD1 is a possible D gene (5 bases). Germline assignment: CDR1 MDHEN and CDR2 SYDVKM. V was shortened by 4 bases and J by 4 bases, with 16 bases between the two germline ends. This CDR3 is built from 15 residues. CDR3 in amino acids: CASSSGADRGYGYTF. The DNA of the CDR3 is TGTGCCAGCAGTTCGGGCGCGGATAGGGGCTATGGCTACACCTTC.